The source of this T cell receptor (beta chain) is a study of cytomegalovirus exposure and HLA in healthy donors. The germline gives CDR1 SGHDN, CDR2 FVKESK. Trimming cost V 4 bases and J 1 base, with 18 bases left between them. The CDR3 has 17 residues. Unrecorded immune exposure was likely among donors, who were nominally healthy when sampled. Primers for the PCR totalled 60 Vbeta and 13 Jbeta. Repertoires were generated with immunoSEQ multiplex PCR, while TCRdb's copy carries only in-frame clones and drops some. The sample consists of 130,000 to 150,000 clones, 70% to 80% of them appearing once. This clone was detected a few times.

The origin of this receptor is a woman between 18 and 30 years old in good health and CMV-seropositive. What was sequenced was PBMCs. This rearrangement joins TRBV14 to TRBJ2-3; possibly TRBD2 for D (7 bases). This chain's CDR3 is CASSPSWRGLGTDTQYF. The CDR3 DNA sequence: TGTGCCAGCAGCCCGAGCTGGCGGGGGCTCGGCACAGATACGCAGTATTTT.